The 15 T cell receptor beta chains below come from one sample, sequenced in a study of PD-L1 blockade in urothelial cancer. The time point is: pretreatment peripheral blood. This table comes from immunoSEQ multiplex PCR, and its TCRdb copy is limited to in-frame clones, with some not included. The table includes 87,000 or so clones, roughly 84% detected once. The sample consisted of PBMCs, taken around atezolizumab (anti-PD-L1) treatment. All receptors come from a man aged 60 to 75 with urothelial cancer.

The J gene is TRBJ2-7, the V gene TRBV27; D is perhaps TRBD1 (6 bases). Germline V CDR1 and CDR2: MNHEY, SMNVEV (reference sequence). Trimming removed 3 bases from V and 5 bases from J, with 11 bases in between. The CDR3 covers 13 residues. As DNA, the CDR3 is TGTGCCAGCAGTTTTACAGGGTCCCACGAGCAGTACTTC. This translates into CASSFTGSHEQYF.

V is TRBV9 and J is TRBJ2-1; unclear D gene. V was trimmed by 0 bases and J by 0 bases, leaving 10 bases between them. The germline V gene encodes CDR1 SGDLS and CDR2 YYNGEE. CDR3 length: 16 amino acids. The CDR3 reads CASSVDGGSSYNEQFF. Written as DNA, the CDR3 is TGTGCCAGCAGCGTAGACGGCGGCTCCTCCTACAATGAGCAGTTCTTC.

In this sample, this clone turned up a few times. The rearrangement joins TRBV7-3 to TRBJ1-1; perhaps TRBD1 as D (5 bases). The V end lost 4 bases, the J end lost 4 bases, and 10 bases lay between the germline ends. The CDR3 loop spans 13 amino acids. CDR1 SGHTA and CDR2 FQGTGA come from the germline V gene. CDR3 protein: CASSSGGSTEAFF. CDR3 in DNA: TGTGCCAGCAGCTCCGGGGGTAGCACTGAAGCTTTCTTT.

This sequence joins TRBV7-9 and TRBJ1-2; D possibly corresponds to TRBD1 (6 bases). Germline loops: CDR1 SEHNR, CDR2 FQNEAQ (reference sequence). This CDR3 spans 14 amino acids. Trimming pared 1 base from V and 2 bases from J, leaving 8 bases between. The DNA of the CDR3 is TGTGCCAGCAGCTTAGGGACAGACAACTATGGCTACACCTTC. Its protein product is CASSLGTDNYGYTF.

By sample share, this clone is medium-sized. The J gene is TRBJ2-3, the V gene TRBV7-2, with TRBD2 matching 7 bases. The CDR3 runs to 15 residues. The V segment lost 4 bases and the J segment 2 bases; nucleotides outside the gene matches: 6. Germline CDR1 reads SGHTA; CDR2 reads FQGNSA. The CDR3 DNA reads TGTGCCAGCAGCTCGTGGGGGGGGATCACAGATACGCAGTATTTT. Encoded protein: CASSSWGGITDTQYF.

The chain has TRBV11-2 and TRBJ1-1, with D possibly matching TRBD1 (5 bases). The V end lost 5 bases, the J end lost 1 base, and 11 bases lay between the germline ends. Per germline, CDR1 SGHAT and CDR2 FQNNGV. The CDR3 is 14 residues long. CDR3 residues: CASSRQSGNTEAFF. The CDR3 DNA is TGTGCCAGCAGCCGACAGTCGGGGAACACTGAAGCTTTCTTT.

The genes are TRBV27 and TRBJ1-5, with 12 bases lining up with TRBD1. Germline V lookup: CDR1 MNHEY, CDR2 SMNVEV (reference sequence). V was clipped by 4 bases and J by 0 bases; unmatched bases: 7. This CDR3 contains 18 residues. CDR3 amino acids: CASSSGTGGRSSNQPQHF. CDR3 sequence (DNA): TGTGCCAGCAGTTCCGGGACAGGGGGCAGGAGTAGCAATCAGCCCCAGCATTTT.

This chain uses TRBV18 with TRBJ2-7; 12 bases fit TRBD1. Germline V gives CDR1 KGHSH, CDR2 LQKENI. Unmatched junction bases numbered 3, after V lost 4 bases and J lost 2 bases. The CDR3 totals 15 residues. CDR3 sequence: CASSQGTGGTYEQYF. Written as DNA, the CDR3 is TGTGCCAGCTCACAAGGGACAGGGGGCACCTACGAGCAGTACTTC.

A word on this clone: Other nucleotide sequences from this sample produce the same CDR3. The V gene is TRBV5-4, the J gene TRBJ2-3; TRBD1 matches 9 bases. The germline CDR1 and CDR2 sequences are SGHNT and YYREEE (reference sequence). The V gene end was trimmed by 0 bases and the J gene end by 6 bases; junction bases not matched to a gene: 5. This CDR3 contains 15 residues. CDR3 region: CASSLGGQGTDTQYF. The CDR3 nucleotides read TGTGCCAGCAGCTTGGGAGGACAGGGGACGGATACGCAGTATTTT.

This chain links TRBV11-1 with TRBJ2-2; D perhaps matches TRBD1 (6 bases). Looked up from germline, CDR1 is SGHAT and CDR2 is FQDESV (reference sequence). V gave up 8 bases and J gave up 2 bases, with 15 bases separating them. The length of the CDR3 is 15 residues. The CDR3 is CASQEYRVNTGELFF. The CDR3 DNA reads TGTGCCAGCCAGGAGTACAGGGTTAACACCGGGGAGCTGTTTTTT.

V and J are TRBV29-1 and TRBJ1-5; possible D gene TRBD1, 5 bases. Germline V gene data show CDR1 as SQVTM and CDR2 as ANQGSEA. V lost 7 bases and J lost 1, with 8 bases in between. This CDR3 has 12 residues. Here the CDR3 DNA reads TGCAGCGCAGGACAAAGCAATCAGCCCCAGCATTTT. Translating it yields CSAGQSNQPQHF.

The chain links TRBV1 to TRBJ2-7; the listed D gene, TRBD2, was not tested against the DNA. TRBV1 corresponds to a pseudogene. The CDR3 totals 17 residues. CDR3 coding DNA: TGCACCAGCAGCCAAGATCGGGGCCGGGACTATCACTACGAGCAGTACTTC. This translates into CTSSQDRGRDYHYEQYF.

Of note for this clone: Other DNA variants within this sample encode the same CDR3. V gene TRBV20-1 combines with J gene TRBJ2-2; possible D gene TRBD1, 5 bases. The germline CDR1 and CDR2 sequences are DFQATT and SNEGSKA (reference sequence). V gave up 3 bases and J gave up 6 bases, with 5 bases separating them. The CDR3 sequence is 11 residues long. In DNA form, the CDR3 reads TGCAGTGCTAGGGGGCCCGGGGAGCTGTTTTTT. Amino acids: CSARGPGELFF.

The chain combines TRBV2 with TRBJ2-2, with D possibly being TRBD1 (6 bases). The CDR3 contains 13 residues. Between the trimmed V and J ends, which lost 6 bases and 3 bases, there was a span of 8 bases. The germline V gene encodes CDR1 SNHLY and CDR2 FYNNEI. CDR3 nucleotide sequence: TGTGCCAGCAGAGGGGGATACACCGGGGAGCTGTTTTTT. This translates into CASRGGYTGELFF.

The V call is TRBV18, the J call TRBJ2-1; D is unresolved. Germline-derived CDR1 and CDR2 are KGHSH and LQKENI. Deletions cut 3 bases from V and 0 bases from J, with 6 bases between. The CDR3 length is 14 residues. This CDR3 is CASSPPSSYNEQFF. DNA of the CDR3: TGTGCCAGCTCACCTCCGAGCTCCTACAATGAGCAGTTCTTC.